This T cell receptor beta chain was recorded in a study of healthy donors' naive CD4 and CD8 T cells (dated by TCRdb to the mid-2010s). Regarding the complete study: Donors were chosen to span three age groups (20-25, 40-50 and 60-70 years, five to seven each), with mean age around 46 and half female. Peripheral blood mononuclear cells were obtained from 18 unrelated, healthy individuals. The study sequenced rearranged TCR alpha and beta chains from naive CD4+ and CD8+ T cells to test how TCR variation relates to lineage commitment. The donors were HLA-typed by sequencing at HLA-A, -B, -C, -DRB1, -DQB1 and -DPB1, using the SBTexcellerator protocol, an ABI3130xl analyzer and SBTengine software. For TCR alpha, a new primer set covering all functional IMGT alpha gene variants was designed, and the rest of the protocol matched the beta-chain workflow. Here is what the overall study found, with its caveats: Possible repertoire bias from homeostatic proliferation of naive T cells was not directly addressed. Because alpha and beta chains were sequenced in bulk and could not be paired, combined chain effects were not evaluated. Taken together, V genes, J genes and CDR3 charge appeared to account for approximately 13% of the variance in CD4/CD8 propensity, mostly acting in an additive way. Most V and J gene segments were reportedly biased between naive CD4+ and CD8+ cells, consistently across donors and independent of HLA genotype. In both chains, CD4+ lineage was associated with a positively charged CDR3, and CD8+ lineage was associated with a negatively charged CDR3.

Measured from the cysteine to the phenylalanine, the CDR3 is 16 residues long. The DNA shown is the 48-base CDR3, in frame from base 1. CDR1 and CDR2, per the germline V gene (reference sequence), are MNHEY and SMNVEV. After removal of 0 bases from V and 4 bases from J, the junction retains 8 bases not matched to a gene. Data came from a 454 GS FLX Titanium. TCR libraries were built from 500 ng of total RNA with a previously published linear amplification protocol. Sequencing was performed on the Roche/454 Genome Sequencer with Titanium chemistry. The published analysis was carried out like this. From four or five of the healthy donors, a total of fewer than 80,000 rearranged TCR alpha transcripts were sequenced. Duplicate transcripts were removed, and unique TCR clonotypes were defined by the CDR3 junction according to IMGT nomenclature. Using logistic regression in R 2.13.0, the researchers modeled CD4 versus CD8 status as a function of V and J genes, with an adjustment for donor effects and a Bonferroni correction for multiple testing. In TCRdb, the public reads were trimmed at Q25 with fastp and aligned with MiXCR, with productive beta chains retained. Each CDR3 protein appears once, grouped with its most common genes and DNA. The V and J calls follow TCRdb's processing rather than the paper's. Present in this sample are 150,000 to 200,000 distinct CDR3 sequences, 65% to 75% of which were seen just once. Of the sample, about 2.3% is held by the ten largest clones.

About this clonotype itself: The antigen it recognizes is unknown. No clone much larger than this one lies a single base away; base qualities are absent.

Cells with a CD4+CD8-CD45RO-CD45RA+ profile were isolated by FACS and defined as naive CD4+ T cells, and those with a CD8+CD4-CD45RA+CD27bright profile were defined as naive CD8+ T cells. Sorting used antibodies against CD4 (RPA-T4), CD8 (SK1), CD27 (O323), CD45RA (HI100) and CD45RO (UCHL1). The TCR originated in a pool of human donors in good health; the sample pools cells from several healthy donors. Recombination joined TRBV27 with TRBJ2-7; the central 8 bases match TRBD1. Material for sequencing was naive CD4+ and CD8+ T cells sorted from blood, pooled from several donors. In light of the paper, this sample's cell subset or site label describes: FACS-sorted naive CD4+ (CD45RO-CD45RA+) and naive CD8+ (CD45RA+CD27bright) T cells. The DNA reads as follows: TGTGCCAGCAGTTTATCGGGAGGACAGGGCCTATACGAGCAGTACTTC. Translated, this is CASSLSGGQGLYEQYF.